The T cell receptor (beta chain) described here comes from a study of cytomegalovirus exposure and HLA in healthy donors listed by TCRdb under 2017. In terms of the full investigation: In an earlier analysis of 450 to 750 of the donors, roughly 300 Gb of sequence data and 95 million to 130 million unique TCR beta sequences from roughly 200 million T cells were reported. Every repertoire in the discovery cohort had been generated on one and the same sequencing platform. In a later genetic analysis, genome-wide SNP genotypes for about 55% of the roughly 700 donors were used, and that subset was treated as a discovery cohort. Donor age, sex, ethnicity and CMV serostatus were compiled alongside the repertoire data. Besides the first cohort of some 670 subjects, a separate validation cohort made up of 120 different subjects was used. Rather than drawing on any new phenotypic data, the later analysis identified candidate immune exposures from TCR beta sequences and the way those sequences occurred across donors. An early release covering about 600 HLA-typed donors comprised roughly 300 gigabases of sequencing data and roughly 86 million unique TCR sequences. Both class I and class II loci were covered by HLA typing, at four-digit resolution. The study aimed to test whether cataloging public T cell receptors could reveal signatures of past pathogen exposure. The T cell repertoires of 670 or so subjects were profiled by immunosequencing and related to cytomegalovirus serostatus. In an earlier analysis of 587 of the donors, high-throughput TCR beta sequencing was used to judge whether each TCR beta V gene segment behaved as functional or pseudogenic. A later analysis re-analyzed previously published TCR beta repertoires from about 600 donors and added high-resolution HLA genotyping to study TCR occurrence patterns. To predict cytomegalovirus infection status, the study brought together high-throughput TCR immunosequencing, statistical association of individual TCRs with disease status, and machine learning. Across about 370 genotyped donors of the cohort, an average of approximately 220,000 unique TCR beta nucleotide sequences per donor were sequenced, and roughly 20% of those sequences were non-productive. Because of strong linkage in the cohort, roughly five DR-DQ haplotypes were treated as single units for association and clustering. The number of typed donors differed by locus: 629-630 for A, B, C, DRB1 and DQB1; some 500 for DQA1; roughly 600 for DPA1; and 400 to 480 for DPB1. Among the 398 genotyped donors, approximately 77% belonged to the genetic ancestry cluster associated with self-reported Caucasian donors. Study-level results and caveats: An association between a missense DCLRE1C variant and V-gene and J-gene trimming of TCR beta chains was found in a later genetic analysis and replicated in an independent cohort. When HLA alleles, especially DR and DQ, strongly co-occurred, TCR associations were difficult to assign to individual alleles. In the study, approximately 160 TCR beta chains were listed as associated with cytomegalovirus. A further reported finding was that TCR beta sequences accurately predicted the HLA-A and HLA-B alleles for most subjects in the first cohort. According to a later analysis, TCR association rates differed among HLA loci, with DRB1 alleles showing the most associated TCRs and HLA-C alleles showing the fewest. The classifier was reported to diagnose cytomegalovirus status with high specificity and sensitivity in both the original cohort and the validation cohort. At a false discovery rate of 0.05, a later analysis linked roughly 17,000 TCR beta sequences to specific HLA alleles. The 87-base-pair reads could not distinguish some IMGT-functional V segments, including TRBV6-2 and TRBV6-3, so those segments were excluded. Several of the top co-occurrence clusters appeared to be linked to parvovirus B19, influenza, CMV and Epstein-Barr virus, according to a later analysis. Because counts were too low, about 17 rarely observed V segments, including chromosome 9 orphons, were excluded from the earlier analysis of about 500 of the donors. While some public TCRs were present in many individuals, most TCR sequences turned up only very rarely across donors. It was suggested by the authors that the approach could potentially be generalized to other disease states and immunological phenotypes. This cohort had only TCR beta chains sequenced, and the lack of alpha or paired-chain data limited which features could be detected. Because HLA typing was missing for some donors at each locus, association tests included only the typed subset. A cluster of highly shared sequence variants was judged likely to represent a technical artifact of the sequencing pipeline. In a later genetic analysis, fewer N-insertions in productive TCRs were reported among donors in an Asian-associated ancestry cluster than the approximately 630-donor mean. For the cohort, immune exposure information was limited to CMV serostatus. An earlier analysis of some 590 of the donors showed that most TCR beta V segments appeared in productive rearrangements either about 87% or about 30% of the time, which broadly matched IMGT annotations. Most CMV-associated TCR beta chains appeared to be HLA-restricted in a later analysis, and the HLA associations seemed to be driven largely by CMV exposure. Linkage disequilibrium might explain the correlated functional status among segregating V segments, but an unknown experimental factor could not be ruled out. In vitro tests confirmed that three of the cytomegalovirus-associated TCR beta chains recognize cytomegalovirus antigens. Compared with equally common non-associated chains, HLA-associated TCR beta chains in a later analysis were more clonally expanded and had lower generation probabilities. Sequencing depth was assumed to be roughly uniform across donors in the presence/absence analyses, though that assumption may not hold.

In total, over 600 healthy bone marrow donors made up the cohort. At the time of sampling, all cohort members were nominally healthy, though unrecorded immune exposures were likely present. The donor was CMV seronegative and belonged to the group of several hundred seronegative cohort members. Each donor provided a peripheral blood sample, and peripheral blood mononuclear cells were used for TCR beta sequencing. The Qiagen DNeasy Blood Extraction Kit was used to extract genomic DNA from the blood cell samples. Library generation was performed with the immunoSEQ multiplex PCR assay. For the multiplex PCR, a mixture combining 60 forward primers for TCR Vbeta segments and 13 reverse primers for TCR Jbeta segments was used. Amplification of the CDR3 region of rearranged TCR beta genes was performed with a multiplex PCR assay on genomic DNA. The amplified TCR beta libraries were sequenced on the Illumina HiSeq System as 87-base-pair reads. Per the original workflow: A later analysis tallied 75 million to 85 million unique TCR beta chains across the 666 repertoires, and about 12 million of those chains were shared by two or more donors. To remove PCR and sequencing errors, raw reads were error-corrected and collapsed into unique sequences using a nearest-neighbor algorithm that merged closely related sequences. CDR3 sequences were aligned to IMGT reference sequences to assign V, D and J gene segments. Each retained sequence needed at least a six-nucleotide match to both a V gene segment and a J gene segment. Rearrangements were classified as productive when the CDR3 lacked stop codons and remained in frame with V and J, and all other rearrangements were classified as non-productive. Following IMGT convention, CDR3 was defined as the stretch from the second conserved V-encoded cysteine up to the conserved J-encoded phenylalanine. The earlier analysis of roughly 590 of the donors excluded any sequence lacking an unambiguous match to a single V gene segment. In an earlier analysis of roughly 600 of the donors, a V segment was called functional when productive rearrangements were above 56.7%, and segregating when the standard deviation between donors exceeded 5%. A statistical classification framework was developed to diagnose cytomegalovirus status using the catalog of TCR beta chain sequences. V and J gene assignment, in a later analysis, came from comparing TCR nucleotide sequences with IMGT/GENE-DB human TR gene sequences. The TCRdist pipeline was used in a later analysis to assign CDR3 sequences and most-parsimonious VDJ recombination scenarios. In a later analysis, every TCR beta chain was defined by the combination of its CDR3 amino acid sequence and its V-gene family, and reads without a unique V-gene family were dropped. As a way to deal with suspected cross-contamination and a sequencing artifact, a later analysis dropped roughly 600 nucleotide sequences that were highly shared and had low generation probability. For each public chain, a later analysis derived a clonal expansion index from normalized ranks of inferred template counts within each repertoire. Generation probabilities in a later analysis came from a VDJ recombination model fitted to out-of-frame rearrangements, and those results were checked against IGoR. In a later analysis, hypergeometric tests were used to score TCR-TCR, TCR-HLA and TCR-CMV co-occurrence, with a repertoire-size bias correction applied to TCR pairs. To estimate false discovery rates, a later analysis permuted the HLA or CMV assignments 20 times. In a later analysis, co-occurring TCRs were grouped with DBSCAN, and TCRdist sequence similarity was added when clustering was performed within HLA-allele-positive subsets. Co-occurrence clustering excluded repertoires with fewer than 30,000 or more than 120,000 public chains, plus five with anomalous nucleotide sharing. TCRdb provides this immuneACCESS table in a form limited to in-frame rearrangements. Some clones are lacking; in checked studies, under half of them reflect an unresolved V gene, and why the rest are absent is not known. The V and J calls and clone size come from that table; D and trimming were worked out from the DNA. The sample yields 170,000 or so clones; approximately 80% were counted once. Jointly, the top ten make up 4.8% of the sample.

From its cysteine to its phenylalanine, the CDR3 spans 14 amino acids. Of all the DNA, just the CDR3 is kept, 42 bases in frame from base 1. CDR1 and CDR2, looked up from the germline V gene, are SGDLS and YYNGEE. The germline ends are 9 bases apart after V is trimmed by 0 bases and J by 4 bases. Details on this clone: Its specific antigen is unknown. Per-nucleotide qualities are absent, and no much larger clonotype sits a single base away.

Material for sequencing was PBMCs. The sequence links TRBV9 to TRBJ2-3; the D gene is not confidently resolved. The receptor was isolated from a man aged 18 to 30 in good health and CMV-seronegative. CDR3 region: CASSVDPVADTQYF. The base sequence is TGTGCCAGCAGCGTAGATCCAGTGGCAGATACGCAGTATTTT.